The T cell receptor beta chain under discussion was sequenced for a study of T cells in localized non-small cell lung cancer. Whole-study findings and limits: A single tumor region was sequenced, leaving heterogeneity possible. Adjacent uninvolved lung had the highest clonality, suggesting focused antigen responses.

Here immunoSEQ multiplex PCR was the method, and the copy in TCRdb shows in-frame clones only, minus some. Among roughly 35,000 clones, 80% to 95% were seen once, and the ten largest hold approximately 10%. This clone was seen a few times. Its antigen is undetermined. Germline CDR1 MNHEY, CDR2 SVGAGI. This CDR3 is 15 amino acids long. V was clipped by 7 bases and J by 4 bases, with 19 bases between them. This TCR was recovered from a female donor at least 60 years old with stage II lung adenocarcinoma. Sample: peripheral blood mononuclear cells, taken before any cancer treatment. The chain links TRBV6-5 to TRBJ1-1; D is perhaps TRBD1 (6 bases). CDR3 sequence: CASTPWGGLSTEAFF. The DNA for the CDR3 is TGTGCCAGCACCCCCTGGGGGGGGCTGAGCACTGAAGCTTTCTTT.